This T cell receptor (beta chain) was captured in a study of CD8 T cells in Susac syndrome. Study background: Patients with Susac syndrome were therapy-naive, on corticosteroids, or on intravenous immunoglobulin alone at the time that blood was drawn.

RNA totalling roughly 0.45 to 1 ug underwent reverse transcription with random hexamers. One entry per CDR3 protein, called by TCRdb with MiXCR from the immunoSEQ multiplex PCR reads. In the table there are some 160,000 distinct CDR3 sequences, approximately 94% of which are singletons. A note on this clonotype: The target antigen is unknown.

Study-level results: In Susac patients, clonal expansion was not detected in CD4+ cells.

This receptor was identified in a human donor with Susac syndrome. The sequenced sample was CD4+ T cells from PBMCs.

CDR3 DNA: TGCAGTGCTAGAGTCGCGGGACAGGGTTATTCACCCCTCCACTTT. It yields the protein CSARVAGQGYSPLHF. The V and J genes are TRBV20-1 and TRBJ1-6; 9 positions agree with TRBD1. The CDR3 covers 15 residues. After removal of 1 base from V and 8 bases from J, the junction contained 6 bases not matched to a gene. The germline V gene encodes CDR1 DFQATT and CDR2 SNEGSKA (reference sequence).